Below are 10 T cell receptor beta chains sequenced from a single sample in a study of T cell responses to AZD1222 COVID-19 vaccine. Sequencing used immunoSEQ multiplex PCR; TCRdb keeps in-frame clones, though not all of them. Among more than 70,000 clones listed, around 90% were seen once. The starting material was peripheral blood, obtained on day 0 of AZD1222 vaccination. The receptors come from an adult in good health.

This chain joins TRBV6-5 and TRBJ2-7; D is perhaps TRBD1 (5 bases). Trimming left V 4 bases short and J 4 bases short, with 17 bases between. The V gene's germline CDR1 is MNHEY and CDR2 SVGAGI. This CDR3 is 15 amino acids long. Here the CDR3 reads CASSSRVTKRYEQYF. Written as DNA, the CDR3 is TGTGCCAGCAGTTCCAGGGTGACCAAGCGTTACGAGCAGTACTTC.

This sequence joins TRBV6-1 and TRBJ2-1, with no clear D. The V gene's germline CDR1 is MNHNS and CDR2 SASEGT. CDR3 length equals 15 residues. Trimming removed 1 base from V and 6 bases from J, with 13 bases in between. The CDR3 DNA reads as TGTGCCAGCAGTGAAGGGAGTCAGAGGACCAATGAGCAGTTCTTC. Translation: CASSEGSQRTNEQFF.

The chain has TRBV10-3 and TRBJ2-3; 9 positions match TRBD2. The CDR3 is made up of 16 amino acids. Trimming took 6 bases from V and 6 from J; bases not matched to a gene: 13. In germline, CDR1 is ENHRY, CDR2 SYGVKD. CDR3 sequence (DNA): TGTGCCATCAGCAAGGGGACTAGCAGCGCGGCGGATACGCAGTATTTT. This gives the protein CAISKGTSSAADTQYF.

CDR3 amino acids: CAWSVLGTTGYTF. The CDR3 bases are TGTGCCTGGAGTGTACTGGGGACCACTGGCTACACCTTC. This chain connects TRBV30 to TRBJ1-2; D is perhaps TRBD1 (5 bases). V was cut by 0 bases and J by 7 bases, with 12 bases left in between. This CDR3 is built from 13 residues. Germline V gene sequence: CDR1 GTSNPN, CDR2 SVGIG (reference sequence).

The chain employs TRBV9 and TRBJ2-1; unclear D gene. Per germline, CDR1 SGDLS and CDR2 YYNGEE. V was pared by 0 bases and J by 7 bases, with 8 bases between. The CDR3 has 13 residues. The CDR3 DNA is TGTGCCAGCAGCGTAGACCCAGAAAATGAGCAGTTCTTC. Amino acids: CASSVDPENEQFF.

The CDR3 sequence: CASSLDSFRTGGEEQYF. CDR3 sequence (DNA): TGTGCCAGCAGCTTAGACTCCTTTCGGACAGGGGGCGAGGAGCAGTACTTC. The chain couples TRBV11-2 to TRBJ2-7; 11 nucleotides match TRBD1. The germline gives CDR1 SGHAT, CDR2 FQNNGV. The J segment lost 7 bases and the V segment lost 0 bases, leaving 11 bases of the junction unmatched. The CDR3 contains 17 residues.

For the CDR3, the DNA is TGTGCCAGCAGTTCGGAACGGGTTGGCAATGAGCAGTTCTTC. Protein sequence: CASSSERVGNEQFF. The V call is TRBV2, the J call TRBJ2-1; D is unclear. This CDR3 has 14 amino acids. The V end was cut by 5 bases, the J end by 6 bases, with 14 bases between. CDR1 SNHLY and CDR2 FYNNEI come from the germline V gene.

This sequence joins TRBV7-8 and TRBJ2-7; TRBD1 agrees at 8 bases. The germline CDR1 and CDR2 sequences are SGHVS and FQNEAQ. Unmatched junction bases numbered 8, after V lost 4 bases and J lost 3 bases. The CDR3 consists of 15 residues. For the CDR3, the DNA is TGTGCCAGCAGCTCCCGGACAGGGTTCGGCTACGAGCAGTACTTC. Translation: CASSSRTGFGYEQYF.

This chain links TRBV7-8 with TRBJ1-4, with a tentative D call TRBD1 (5 bases). Looked up from germline, CDR1 is SGHVS and CDR2 is FQNEAQ. V lost 3 bases, J lost 7 bases, and 15 bases lay in between. CDR3 size: 15 residues. The CDR3 is CASSLYGTEVEKLFF. CDR3 DNA: TGTGCCAGCAGCTTGTACGGGACGGAGGTTGAAAAACTGTTTTTT.

This clone has only one observation. The V gene is TRBV5-4, the J gene TRBJ1-3; 9 bases align to TRBD1. V trimming: 4 bases; J trimming: 0 bases; junction bases outside the gene matches: 8. The CDR3 has 17 amino acids. Germline CDR1 SGHNT, CDR2 YYREEE (reference sequence). The CDR3 DNA is TGTGCCAGCAGCGGACGGTCGACAGGGGGCTCTGGAAACACCATATATTTT. This translates into CASSGRSTGGSGNTIYF.